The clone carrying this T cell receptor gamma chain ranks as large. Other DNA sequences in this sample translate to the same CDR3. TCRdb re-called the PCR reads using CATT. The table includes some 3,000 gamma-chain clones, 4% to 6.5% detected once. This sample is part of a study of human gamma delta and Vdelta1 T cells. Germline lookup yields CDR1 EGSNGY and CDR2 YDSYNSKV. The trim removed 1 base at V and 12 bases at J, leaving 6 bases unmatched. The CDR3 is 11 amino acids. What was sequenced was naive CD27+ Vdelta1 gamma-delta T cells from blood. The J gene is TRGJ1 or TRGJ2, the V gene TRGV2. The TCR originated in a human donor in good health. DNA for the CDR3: TGTGCCACCTGGGACGGTCTGAGGAAACTCTTT. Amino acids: CATWDGLRKLF.